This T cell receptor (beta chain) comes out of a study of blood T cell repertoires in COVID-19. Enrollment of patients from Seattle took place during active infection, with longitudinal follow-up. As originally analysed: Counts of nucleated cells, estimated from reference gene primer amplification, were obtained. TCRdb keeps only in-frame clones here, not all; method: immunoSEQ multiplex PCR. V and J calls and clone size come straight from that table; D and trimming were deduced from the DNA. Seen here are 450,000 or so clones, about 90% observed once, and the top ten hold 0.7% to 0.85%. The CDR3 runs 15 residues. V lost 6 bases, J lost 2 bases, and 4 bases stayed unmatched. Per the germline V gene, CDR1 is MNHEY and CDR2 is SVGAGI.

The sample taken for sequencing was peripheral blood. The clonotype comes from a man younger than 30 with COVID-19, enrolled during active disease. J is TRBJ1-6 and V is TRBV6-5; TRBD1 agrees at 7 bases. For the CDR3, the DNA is TGTGCCAGCAGAACAGGGACAGCCTATAATTCACCCCTCCACTTT. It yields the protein CASRTGTAYNSPLHF.